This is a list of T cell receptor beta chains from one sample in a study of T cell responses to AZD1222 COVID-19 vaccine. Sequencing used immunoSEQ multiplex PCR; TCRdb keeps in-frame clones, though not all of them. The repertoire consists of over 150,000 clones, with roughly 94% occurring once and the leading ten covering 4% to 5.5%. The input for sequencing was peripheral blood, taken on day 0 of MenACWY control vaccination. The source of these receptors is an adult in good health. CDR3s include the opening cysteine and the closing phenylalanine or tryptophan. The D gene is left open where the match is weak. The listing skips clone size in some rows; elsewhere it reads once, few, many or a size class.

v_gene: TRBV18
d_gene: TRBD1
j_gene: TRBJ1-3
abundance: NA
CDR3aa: CASSPIRQGLRNTIYF
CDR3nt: TGTGCCAGCTCACCAATCCGACAGGGTCTTAGAAACACCATATATTTT

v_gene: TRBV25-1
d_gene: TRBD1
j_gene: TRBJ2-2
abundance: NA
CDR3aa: CASSTLRAGGYTGELFF
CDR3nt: TGTGCCAGCAGCACACTTCGCGCAGGGGGATACACCGGGGAGCTGTTTTTT

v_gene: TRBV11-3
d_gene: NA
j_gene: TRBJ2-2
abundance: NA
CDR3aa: CASAFATDTGELFF
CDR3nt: TGTGCCAGCGCCTTCGCGACGGACACCGGGGAGCTGTTTTTT

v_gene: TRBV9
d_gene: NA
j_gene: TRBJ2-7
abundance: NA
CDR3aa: CASSVEVGTEQYF
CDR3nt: TGTGCCAGCAGCGTAGAAGTGGGAACCGAGCAGTACTTC

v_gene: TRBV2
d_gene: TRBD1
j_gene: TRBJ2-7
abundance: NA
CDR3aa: CASITDRGASYEQYF
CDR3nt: TGTGCCAGCATAACGGACAGGGGCGCCTCCTACGAGCAGTACTTC

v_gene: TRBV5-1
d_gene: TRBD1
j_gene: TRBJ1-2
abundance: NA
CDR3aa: CASSSTGVHYGYTF
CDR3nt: TGCGCCAGCAGCTCGACAGGGGTCCACTATGGCTACACCTTC

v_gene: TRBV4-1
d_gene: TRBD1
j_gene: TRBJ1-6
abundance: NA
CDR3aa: CASSQVWAGQGNSPLHF
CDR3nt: TGCGCCAGCAGCCAAGTTTGGGCGGGACAGGGCAATTCACCCCTCCACTTT

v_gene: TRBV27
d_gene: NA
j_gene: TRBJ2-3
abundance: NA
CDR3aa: CASSGGLAVDTQYF
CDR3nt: TGTGCCAGCAGTGGGGGCCTAGCGGTTGATACGCAGTATTTT

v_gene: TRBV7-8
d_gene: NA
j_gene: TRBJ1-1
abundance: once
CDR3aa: CASSHRGGAGTEAFF
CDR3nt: TGTGCCAGCAGCCACCGGGGGGGCGCGGGCACTGAAGCTTTCTTT

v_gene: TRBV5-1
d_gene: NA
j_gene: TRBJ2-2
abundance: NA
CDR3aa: CASKVDWAGELFF
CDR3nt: TGCGCCAGCAAGGTGGATTGGGCCGGGGAGCTGTTTTTT

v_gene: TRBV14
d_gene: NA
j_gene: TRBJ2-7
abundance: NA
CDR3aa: CASSPWSSYEQYF
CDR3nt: TGTGCCAGCAGCCCCTGGAGCTCCTACGAGCAGTACTTC

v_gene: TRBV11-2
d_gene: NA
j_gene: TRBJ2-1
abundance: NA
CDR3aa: CASSFEGASYNEQFF
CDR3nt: TGTGCCAGCAGCTTTGAGGGAGCCTCCTACAATGAGCAGTTCTTC

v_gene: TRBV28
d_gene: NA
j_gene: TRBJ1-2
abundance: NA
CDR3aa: CASRSPGYGYTF
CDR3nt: TGTGCCAGCAGGAGTCCGGGCTATGGCTACACCTTC

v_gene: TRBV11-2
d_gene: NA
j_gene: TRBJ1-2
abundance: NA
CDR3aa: CASSSRSGYGYTF
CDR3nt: TGTGCCAGCAGCTCCCGCTCCGGCTATGGCTACACCTTC